This T cell receptor (beta chain) was retrieved from a study of OX40 agonist ivuxolimab in advanced cancers. Study in general: It was ivuxolimab, an agonistic anti-OX40 (CD134) antibody, that patients were treated with.

About this clone itself: Its cognate antigen is unknown.

Per the germline V gene, CDR1 is SQVTM and CDR2 is ANQGSEA. V shed 5 bases, J shed 9 bases, and the junction held 7 bases outside the gene matches. CDR3 length: 13 residues. Notes on the study in general: Clonal expansion from baseline to week 6 occurred in both CD4+ and CD8+ T cells.

Here immunoSEQ multiplex PCR was the method, and the copy in TCRdb shows in-frame clones only, minus some. The table includes just over 70,000 clones, roughly 84% detected once. The rearrangement links TRBV29-1 to TRBJ2-1; 10 bases map to TRBD1. This receptor was taken from an adult with an advanced solid tumor such as melanoma, head and neck, liver or kidney cancer. The sequencing used CD4+ or CD8+ T cells sorted from blood, collected in a trial of the OX40 agonist ivuxolimab. CDR3 coding DNA: TGCAGCGTTTCCCCGGGACAGGGGATTGAGCAGTTCTTC. It encodes CSVSPGQGIEQFF.